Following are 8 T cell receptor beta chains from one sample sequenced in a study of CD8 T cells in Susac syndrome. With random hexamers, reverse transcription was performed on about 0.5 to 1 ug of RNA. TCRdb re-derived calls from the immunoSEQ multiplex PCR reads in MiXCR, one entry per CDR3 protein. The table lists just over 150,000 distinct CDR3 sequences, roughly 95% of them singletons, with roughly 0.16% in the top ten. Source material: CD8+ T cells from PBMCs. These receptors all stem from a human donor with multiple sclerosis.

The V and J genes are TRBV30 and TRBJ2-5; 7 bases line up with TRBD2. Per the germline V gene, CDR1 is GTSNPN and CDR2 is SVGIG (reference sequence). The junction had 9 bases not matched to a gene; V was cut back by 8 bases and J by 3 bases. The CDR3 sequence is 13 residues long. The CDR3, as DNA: TGTGCCACACGAGGCGGGGGAAAAGAGACCCAGTACTTC. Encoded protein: CATRGGGKETQYF.

CDR3 sequence: CASSRTEYPNYGYTF. CDR3 bases: TGTGCCAGCAGCCGGACAGAGTATCCAAACTATGGCTACACCTTC. This chain uses TRBV3-1 with TRBJ1-2; tentatively, D is TRBD1 (6 bases). V was pared by 4 bases and J by 2 bases, with 14 bases between. Germline assignment: CDR1 LGHDT and CDR2 YNNKEL (reference sequence). The CDR3 is made up of 15 amino acids.

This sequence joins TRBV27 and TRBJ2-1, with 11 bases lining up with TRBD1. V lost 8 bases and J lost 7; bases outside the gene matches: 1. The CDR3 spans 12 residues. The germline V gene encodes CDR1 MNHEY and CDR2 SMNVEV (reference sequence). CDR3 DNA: TGTGCCAGCGGGGACAGGGGGAATGAGCAGTTCTTC. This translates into CASGDRGNEQFF.

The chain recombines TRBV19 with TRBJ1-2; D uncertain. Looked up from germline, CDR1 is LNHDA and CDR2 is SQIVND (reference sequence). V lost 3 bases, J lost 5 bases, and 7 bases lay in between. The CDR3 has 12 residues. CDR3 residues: CASSIEEYGYTF. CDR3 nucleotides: TGTGCCAGTAGTATCGAGGAGTATGGCTACACCTTC.

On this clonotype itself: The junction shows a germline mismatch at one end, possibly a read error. The CDR3 bases are TGTGCCAGCACCTTACTGGACCAATACAATGAGCAGTTCTTC. Its protein is CASTLLDQYNEQFF. V is TRBV7-9 and J is TRBJ2-1; no definite D call. Germline CDR1 reads SEHNR; CDR2 reads FQNEAQ (reference sequence). The CDR3 spans 14 residues. Filled out from reference TRBV7-9 and TRBJ2-1, the complete variable domain reads DTGVSQNPRHKITKRGQNVTFRCDPISEHNRLYWYRQTLGQGPEFLTYFQNEAQLEKSRLLSDRFSAERPKGSFSTLEIQRTEQGDSAMYLCASTLLDQYNEQFFGPGTRLTVL.

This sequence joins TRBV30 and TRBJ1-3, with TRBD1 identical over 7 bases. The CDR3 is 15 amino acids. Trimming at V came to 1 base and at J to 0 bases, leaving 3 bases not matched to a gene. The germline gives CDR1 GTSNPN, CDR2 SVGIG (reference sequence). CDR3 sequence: CAWSDWDSSGNTIYF. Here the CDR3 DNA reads TGTGCCTGGAGTGACTGGGACAGCTCTGGAAACACCATATATTTT.

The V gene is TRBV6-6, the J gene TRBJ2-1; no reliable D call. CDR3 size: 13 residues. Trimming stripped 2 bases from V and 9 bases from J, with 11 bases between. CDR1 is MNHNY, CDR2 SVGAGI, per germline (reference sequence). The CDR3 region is CASSYGLNLEQFF. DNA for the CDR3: TGTGCCAGCAGTTACGGTCTTAACCTTGAGCAGTTCTTC.

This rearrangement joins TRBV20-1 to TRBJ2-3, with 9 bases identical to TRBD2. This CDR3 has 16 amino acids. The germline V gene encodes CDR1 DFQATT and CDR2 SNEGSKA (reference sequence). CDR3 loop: CSAGGSGGPSTDTQYF. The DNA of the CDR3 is TGCAGCGCGGGGGGTAGCGGGGGCCCAAGCACAGATACGCAGTATTTT.